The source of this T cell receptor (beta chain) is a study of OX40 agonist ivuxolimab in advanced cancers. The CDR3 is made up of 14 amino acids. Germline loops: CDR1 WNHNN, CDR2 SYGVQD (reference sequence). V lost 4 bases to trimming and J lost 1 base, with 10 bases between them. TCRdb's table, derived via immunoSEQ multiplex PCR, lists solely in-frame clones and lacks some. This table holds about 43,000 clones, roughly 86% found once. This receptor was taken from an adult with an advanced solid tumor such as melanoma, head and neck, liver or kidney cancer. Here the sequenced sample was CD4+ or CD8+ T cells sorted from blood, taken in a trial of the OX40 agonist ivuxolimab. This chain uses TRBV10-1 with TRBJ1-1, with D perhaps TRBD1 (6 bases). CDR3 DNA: TGCGCCAGCAGTGGGGGGGCAACGAACACTGAAGCTTTCTTT. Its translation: CASSGGATNTEAFF.